Below are 4 T cell receptor beta chains sequenced from a single sample in a study of graft-versus-host responses after intestinal transplantation. No antigens are known for them. Here immunoSEQ multiplex PCR was the method, and the copy in TCRdb shows in-frame clones only, minus some. The sample yields around 100,000 clones, 80% to 95% seen once. The source was unstimulated CD8+ T cells sorted from spleen or lymph node cells, collected before intestinal transplant. The receptors stem from a human donor who received an intestinal transplant.

J is TRBJ2-3 and V is TRBV5-4, with TRBD2 identical over 9 bases. Germline CDR1 and CDR2: SGHNT and YYREEE (reference sequence). This CDR3 has 15 residues. V lost 3 bases and J lost 4; bases outside the gene matches: 6. The CDR3, as DNA: TGTGCCAGCAGCTCGGGACTAGCTGGGCCAGATACGCAGTATTTT. Its translation is CASSSGLAGPDTQYF.

A few counts support this clone. This CDR3 is also generated by other DNA sequences in the sample. The chain combines TRBV6-1 with TRBJ2-7; D is possibly TRBD2 (5 bases). Germline CDR1 and CDR2: MNHNS and SASEGT. CDR3 length: 13 amino acids. V was shortened by 4 bases and J by 2 bases, with 9 bases between the two germline ends. The CDR3 sequence: CASSAPGTYEQYF. As DNA, the CDR3 is TGTGCCAGCAGTGCTCCGGGGACCTACGAGCAGTACTTC.

The chain combines TRBV9 with TRBJ1-6; tentative D call: TRBD1 (6 bases). The germline V gene encodes CDR1 SGDLS and CDR2 YYNGEE. The CDR3 length is 15 residues. With 5 bases removed from V and 5 bases from J, the gap between germline ends came to 14 bases. Here the CDR3 reads CASRRGGGDNSPLHF. The CDR3 DNA follows: TGTGCCAGCAGAAGGGGGGGTGGCGATAATTCACCCCTCCACTTT.

The V gene is TRBV4-1, the J gene TRBJ2-3, with D unresolved. Trimming removed 4 bases from V and 1 base from J, with 12 bases in between. Per the germline V gene, CDR1 is MGHRA and CDR2 is YSYEKL. The CDR3 contains 15 residues. CDR3 in amino acids: CASSLPRAGTDTQYF. The DNA for the CDR3 is TGCGCCAGCAGCCTACCGCGTGCAGGCACAGATACGCAGTATTTT.